Listed here is a single TCR beta chain. The data were obtained in a study of T cells in tuberculosis. In the study overall: T cells were selected with CD1B tetramers loaded with glucose monomycolate.

Chain pairing is unknown; alpha and beta were sequenced separately. Some clones are missing from TCRdb's copy, which holds only in-frame ones; the method was immunoSEQ multiplex PCR. The data contain 88,000 or so clones, approximately 90% of them singletons. Thawed, overnight-rested PBMC were stained with GMM-loaded CD1B tetramer, viability dye and anti-CD3, then sorted. CD1B tetramers were loaded with Rhodococcus equi-derived C32 glucose monomycolate. Before cryopreservation, the sorted PBMC lost their CD14-expressing monocytes. Looked up from germline, CDR1 is SNHLY and CDR2 is FYNNEI. The V and J ends lost 6 bases and 2 bases, in that order; junction bases with no gene match: 6. The CDR3 consists of 17 residues.

This sequence joins TRBV2 and TRBJ2-5; 16 bases fit TRBD2. What was sequenced was CD1b-GMM tetramer-negative cells sorted from PBMCs. The receptor was isolated from an adult woman with latent tuberculosis. The CDR3 protein is CASRRPGLAGGQETQYF. CDR3 DNA sequence: TGTGCCAGCAGACGACCGGGACTAGCGGGGGGGCAAGAGACCCAGTACTTC.